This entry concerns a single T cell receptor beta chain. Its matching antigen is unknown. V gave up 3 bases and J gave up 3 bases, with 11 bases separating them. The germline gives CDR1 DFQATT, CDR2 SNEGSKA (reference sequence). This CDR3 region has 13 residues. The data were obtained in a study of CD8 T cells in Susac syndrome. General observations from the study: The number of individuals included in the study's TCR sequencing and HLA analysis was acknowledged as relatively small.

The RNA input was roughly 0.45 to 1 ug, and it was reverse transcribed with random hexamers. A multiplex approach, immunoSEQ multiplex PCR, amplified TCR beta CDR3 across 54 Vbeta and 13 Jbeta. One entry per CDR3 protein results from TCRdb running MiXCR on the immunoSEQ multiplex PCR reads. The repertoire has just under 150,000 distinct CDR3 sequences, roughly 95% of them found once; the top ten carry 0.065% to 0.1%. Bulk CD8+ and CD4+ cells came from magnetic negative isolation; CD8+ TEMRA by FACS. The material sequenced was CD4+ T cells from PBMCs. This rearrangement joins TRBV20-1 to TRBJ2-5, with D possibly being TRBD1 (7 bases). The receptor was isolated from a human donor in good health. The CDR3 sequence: CSAREGAEETQYF. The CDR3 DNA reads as TGCAGTGCTAGGGAGGGGGCAGAAGAGACCCAGTACTTC.